This TCR beta chain is drawn from a study of cytomegalovirus exposure and HLA in healthy donors. Trimming shortened V by 0 bases and J by 2 bases, and 5 bases separated the two germline ends. Germline CDR1 SGHTA, CDR2 FQGNSA. The CDR3 extends over 15 amino acids. Notes on this clone: The antigen is undetermined.

The PCR made use of 60 Vbeta and 13 Jbeta primers. Repertoires were generated with immunoSEQ multiplex PCR, while TCRdb's copy carries only in-frame clones and drops some. This table holds 150,000 to 200,000 clones. General study points: The study recorded about 160 TCR beta chains that were cytomegalovirus-associated.

This receptor was taken from a man younger than 45 in good health and CMV-seronegative. This chain links TRBV7-2 with TRBJ2-6; D call uncertain. Source material: PBMCs. As DNA, the CDR3 is TGTGCCAGCAGCTTAGCAGCTACTGGGGCCAACGTCCTGACTTTC. As protein: CASSLAATGANVLTF.